This T cell receptor (beta chain) is from a study of T cell responses to AZD1222 COVID-19 vaccine. General study results and limits: Sampling that yielded the repertoires occurred only after the peak T cell response. Across the whole spike, CD4 TCRs peaked at regions 160-218 and 743-854.

Regarding this clone: Its antigen is unknown.

Trimming stripped 0 bases from V and 6 bases from J, with 10 bases between. CDR3 length equals 14 residues. Germline CDR1 and CDR2: LGHDT and YNNKEL (reference sequence). Sequencing was performed with immunoSEQ multiplex PCR; in TCRdb, only in-frame clones are kept and a portion is missing. Of about 110,000 clones in the sample, around 93% were seen once. This specimen was peripheral blood, taken on day 0 of AZD1222 vaccination. The receptor comes from an adult in good health. This chain uses TRBV3-1 (or the pseudogene TRBV3-2) with TRBJ2-3; D call uncertain. CDR3 sequence (DNA): TGTGCCAGCAGCCAAGATAACGCCCGCGATACGCAGTATTTT. It yields the protein CASSQDNARDTQYF.